A selection of T cell receptor beta chains follows, all from one sample in a study of blood T cells in healthy people across ages. TCRdb called the 5' RACE reads again in MiXCR, with one record for every CDR3 protein. The table shows 1.5 million to 1.9 million distinct CDR3 sequences, with about 42% occurring only once. The sequenced material came from blood. These receptors all stem from a woman between 18 and 29 years old in good health. The CDR3 runs from the conserved cysteine through the conserved F or W. The order of the fields is clone size, V gene, D gene, J gene, CDR3 DNA, CDR3 protein. A D gene is named only where the DNA matches it firmly. For some rows the clone size is stated as once, few or many, or as a class when expanded; others skip it.

>NA|TRBV3-1|TRBD2|TRBJ2-1
TGTGCCAGCAGCCAATGGACTAGCGGGAGGGCGGATGAGCAGTTCTTC
CASSQWTSGRADEQFF
>NA|TRBV10-3|NA|TRBJ2-5
TGTGCCATCAGTGAGGCGAGGGACGGAGAGCAGTACTTC
CAISEARDGEQYF
>few|TRBV7-2|TRBD2|TRBJ2-7
TGTGCCAGCAGCTTAGCTAGCGGGGGGACCTACGAGCAGTACTTC
CASSLASGGTYEQYF
>NA|TRBV27|NA|TRBJ2-5
TGTTCCAGCAGTTTAATGGGAGGCAATGAGCAGTACTTC
CSSSLMGGNEQYF
>few|TRBV20-1|NA|TRBJ1-2
TGCAGTGCTAGTCCCGACAGATACTATGGCTACACCTTC
CSASPDRYYGYTF
>NA|TRBV5-1|NA|TRBJ1-2
TGCGCCAGCAGCTTGGGACATACAGGGACTAACTATGGCTACACCTTC
CASSLGHTGTNYGYTF
>NA|TRBV9|NA|TRBJ2-5
TGTGCCAGCAGCGAGGGGACTGCCGATGAGCAGTACTTC
CASSEGTADEQYF
>NA|TRBV20-1|NA|TRBJ1-4
TGCAGTGCTAGAGATCCAGTGACAGTTAATGAAAAACTGTTTTTT
CSARDPVTVNEKLFF
>few|TRBV6-6|NA|TRBJ2-3
TGTGCCAGCAGTTACTTGGGTGTAGGCACAGATACGCAGTATTTT
CASSYLGVGTDTQYF
>NA|TRBV20-1|TRBD1|TRBJ1-2
TGCAGTGCAAATGGACAGGGAAATGGCTACACCTTC
CSANGQGNGYTF
>NA|TRBV9|NA|TRBJ1-1
TGTGCCAGCAGCGTAGCTAGCGATTACACTGAAGCTTTCTTT
CASSVASDYTEAFF
>few|TRBV5-1|TRBD1|TRBJ2-4
TGCGCCAGCAGCGGCTCCGGGACAGGGATAGCCAAAAACATTCAGTACTTC
CASSGSGTGIAKNIQYF
>few|TRBV4-1|TRBD1|TRBJ2-7
TGCGCCAGCAGCCAAGATGTAGGGACAGGGATATACGAGCAGTACTTC
CASSQDVGTGIYEQYF
>NA|TRBV7-2|TRBD1|TRBJ1-6
TGTGCCAGCAGCTTACCGACAGGGGCCCATTCACCCCTCCACTTT
CASSLPTGAHSPLHF
>NA|TRBV28|NA|TRBJ2-5
TGTGCCAGCAGTTTCAGTAGTCGGGGGGCTCTGGGAGAGACCCAGTACTTC
CASSFSSRGALGETQYF
>NA|TRBV12-3/TRBV12-4|TRBD1|TRBJ1-2
TGTGCCAGCAGGCAGGGGGGCAGCACCCTTGGCTACACCTTC
CASRQGGSTLGYTF
>NA|TRBV5-1|NA|TRBJ2-1
TGCGCCAGCTCCTTCGGGCACAGACTCGACAATGAGCAGTTCTTC
CASSFGHRLDNEQFF
>few|TRBV20-1|NA|TRBJ2-1
TGCAGTGCTAGAGATCGTTTTTTCAATGAGCAGTTCTTC
CSARDRFFNEQFF
>many|TRBV12-3/TRBV12-4|TRBD2|TRBJ2-3
TGTGCCAGCAGTTCCCAGCGGGAGAGCACAGATACGCAGTATTTT
CASSSQRESTDTQYF
>NA|TRBV7-6|NA|TRBJ2-7
TGTGCCAGCAGCCCCAGCCTAGCGCTCTACGAGCAGTACTTC
CASSPSLALYEQYF
>NA|TRBV10-3|TRBD1|TRBJ1-2
TGTGCCATCAGCCCAGGGGGCGGCTACACCTTC
CAISPGGGYTF
>NA|TRBV19|NA|TRBJ2-1
TGTGCCAGTAGTATGGGCAGGGTGCCTGAGCAGTTCTTC
CASSMGRVPEQFF
>NA|TRBV5-1|NA|TRBJ1-1
TGCGCCAGCAGCAGGAAGGTGAACACTGAAGCTTTCTTT
CASSRKVNTEAFF
>few|TRBV12-5|NA|TRBJ2-3
TGTGCTAGTAGCTGGGGACTCACAGATACGCAGTATTTT
CASSWGLTDTQYF
>NA|TRBV25-1|TRBD1|TRBJ1-1
TGTGCCTGCAGTGAGCAGGGGGCTGAAACTGAAGCTTTCTTT
CACSEQGAETEAFF
>few|TRBV10-1|TRBD1|TRBJ2-7
TGCGCCAGCAGTGAGCCGAAGGGACAGAAGAACGAGCAGTACTTC
CASSEPKGQKNEQYF
>NA|TRBV10-1|NA|TRBJ2-3
TGCGCCAGCAGTGAGTTGCCGGGATACACAGATACGCAGTATTTT
CASSELPGYTDTQYF
>few|TRBV29-1|TRBD1|TRBJ2-1
TGCAGCATCCCCCGGGACAGATATTACAATGAGCAGTTCTTC
CSIPRDRYYNEQFF
>NA|TRBV6-1|TRBD1|TRBJ1-1
TGTGCCAGCAGCCCAACGGGGACAGGGGGCGCCGCGAACACTGAAGCTTTCTTT
CASSPTGTGGAANTEAFF
>once|TRBV6-1|NA|TRBJ2-1
TGTGCCAGCAGTGACCCGCTAAAGGGGAGCCCCTACAATGAGCAGTTCTTC
CASSDPLKGSPYNEQFF
>NA|TRBV7-8|NA|TRBJ1-4
TGTGCCAGCAGCTTCGACGGCGGCGGTGAAAAACTGTTTTTT
CASSFDGGGEKLFF
>many|TRBV12-3/TRBV12-4|TRBD2|TRBJ2-3
TGTGCCAGCACTCTATCACTAGCGCCCACAGATACGCAGTATTTT
CASTLSLAPTDTQYF
>NA|TRBV20-1|TRBD1|TRBJ1-1
TGCAGTGCTAGACCGGGACAGGGAGGGAACACTGAAGCTTTCTTT
CSARPGQGGNTEAFF
>NA|TRBV28|TRBD2|TRBJ2-5
TGTGCCAGCAGTTTGCCTAGCGGGACCTTCCAAGAGACCCAGTACTTC
CASSLPSGTFQETQYF
>NA|TRBV11-2|NA|TRBJ2-4
TGTGCCAGCAGCTTAGTTGGCGCCAGCTACAATGGGCAGTACTTC
CASSLVGASYNGQYF
>NA|TRBV10-3|NA|TRBJ2-1
TGTGCCATCAGTGAATTGGGGGGGGCGGAATTCAATGAGCAGTTCTTC
CAISELGGAEFNEQFF
>few|TRBV12-3/TRBV12-4|TRBD1|TRBJ1-1
TGTGCCAGCAGTCCGAACCTAGATGGGTCAGGGGGGGTCGAGGAAGCTTTCTTT
CASSPNLDGSGGVEEAFF
>many|TRBV9|TRBD2|TRBJ2-7
TGTGCCAGCAGCGTAGAACTAGCGGGAGCTGGGGAGCAGTACTTC
CASSVELAGAGEQYF
>once|TRBV20-1|NA|TRBJ2-1
TGCAGTGCTAGAGATCCCCGGAGAAACCAAGAGACCCAGTTCTTC
CSARDPRRNQETQFF
>many|TRBV5-1|TRBD1|TRBJ1-2
TGCGCCAGCAGCTTGGCCCGGGACAGGGGCTACACCTTC
CASSLARDRGYTF
>NA|TRBV4-3|NA|TRBJ1-2
TGCGCCAGCAGCGCGGGCACGGGGATCTATGGCTACACCTTC
CASSAGTGIYGYTF
>NA|TRBV10-3|TRBD1|TRBJ2-7
TGTGCCATCAGTTTCGGGACAGGGAGCTCCTACGAGCAGTACTTC
CAISFGTGSSYEQYF